This T cell receptor beta chain is drawn from a study of cytomegalovirus exposure and HLA in healthy donors. Overall study results and limits: Common viral pathogens (according to a later analysis) appeared linked to several of the most significant clusters. The authors confirmed in vitro that a few CMV-associated chains were specific for CMV antigens.

Trimming stripped 7 bases from V and 0 bases from J, with 13 bases between. The V gene's germline CDR1 is SQVTM and CDR2 ANQGSEA. The CDR3 is 15 residues long. In regard to this clone: What it binds is not known.

Primers: 60 Vbeta forward and 13 Jbeta reverse. Profiling relied on immunoSEQ multiplex PCR, and the TCRdb table lists in-frame clones only, not all of them. The profile shows about 160,000 clones, about 83% of them singletons. The sequenced sample was PBMCs. The chain carries TRBV29-1 and TRBJ2-6, with D possibly TRBD1 on 6 matching bases. This TCR came from a woman aged 30 to 39 in good health and CMV-seronegative. The CDR3 DNA follows: TGCAGCGCTGGACAGATGAGCTCTGGGGCCAACGTCCTGACTTTC. Translating gives CSAGQMSSGANVLTF.